The source of this T cell receptor beta chain is a study of cytomegalovirus exposure and HLA in healthy donors. Findings and limits, study-wide: Researchers counted 180 or so TCR beta chains as cytomegalovirus-associated. Solely CMV serostatus was available to characterize immune exposure. Later analysis identified several of the most significant clusters that appeared linked to common viral pathogens. For presence/absence analyses, sequencing depth was assumed to be roughly uniform across donors.

The CDR3 contains 17 residues. Trimming removed 4 bases from V and 5 bases from J; junction bases left unmatched: 12. Looked up from germline, CDR1 is SGHRS and CDR2 is YFSETQ. In the PCR, 60 Vbeta and 13 Jbeta primers were used. Assay: immunoSEQ multiplex PCR; the TCRdb copy retains only in-frame clones and omits some. The sample contains some 120,000 clones, roughly three quarters of which appear only once. In regard to this clone: The antigen remains undetermined.

Specimen: PBMCs. The chain carries TRBV5-1 and TRBJ1-6; 7 bases line up with TRBD1. The clonotype originates from a man aged 25-45 years in good health and CMV-seropositive. The CDR3 reads CASSPGQARAHNSPLHF. In nucleotides, the CDR3 is TGCGCCAGCAGCCCCGGACAGGCCAGGGCCCATAATTCACCCCTCCACTTT.